Listed below are T cell receptor beta chains from one sample, sequenced in a study of OX40 agonist ivuxolimab in advanced cancers. Clones were read by immunoSEQ multiplex PCR, and TCRdb kept only the in-frame ones, dropping some. In the table there are tens of thousands of clones, 80% to 90% of which are singletons. This specimen was CD4+ or CD8+ T cells sorted from blood, taken in a trial of the OX40 agonist ivuxolimab. The receptors were sampled from an adult with an advanced solid tumor such as melanoma, head and neck, liver or kidney cancer. Both conserved end residues are part of each CDR3. The D gene is left open where the match is weak. Size tells how often a clone was seen (once, few, many) or the class of an expanded clone, and some rows leave it out.

>TRBV2|TRBD1|TRBJ2-4|14|NA
TGTGCCAGCAGGGGGGACAGGGCCGGAAACATTCAGTACTTC
CASRGDRAGNIQYF
>TRBV6-1|NA|TRBJ1-2|13|NA
TGTGCCAGCGAGGGGGGAATGGGCTATGGCTACACCTTC
CASEGGMGYGYTF
>TRBV5-1|NA|TRBJ2-7|14|NA
TGCGCCAGCAGCCCCGGACAGTTAGCCTACGAGCAGTACTTC
CASSPGQLAYEQYF
>TRBV5-1|TRBD1|TRBJ1-1|19|NA
TGCGCCAGCAGCTTGGGGTATAGATCGGACAGGGGCATTGACACTGAAGCTTTCTTT
CASSLGYRSDRGIDTEAFF
>TRBV5-6|NA|TRBJ1-2|17|once
TGTGCCAGCAGCCTCCCTTTATCGGCAGCCTCGTTCTATGGCTACACCTTC
CASSLPLSAASFYGYTF
>TRBV4-2|NA|TRBJ2-2|13|NA
TGTGCCAGCAGCCAAGTTGGCCCCGGGGAGCTGTTTTTT
CASSQVGPGELFF
>TRBV6-5|NA|TRBJ2-7|13|NA
TGTGCCAGCAGTTACGTCCGCGGTTACGAGCAGTACTTC
CASSYVRGYEQYF
>TRBV11-2|NA|TRBJ1-4|14|NA
TGTGCCAGCAGCCCCCCTAAGGGTTCTACAAAACTGTTTTTT
CASSPPKGSTKLFF
>TRBV7-2|NA|TRBJ2-2|15|NA
TGTGCCAGCAGCTTAGCCCGGACAGTCCAGGGGGAGCTGTTTTTT
CASSLARTVQGELFF
>TRBV19|NA|TRBJ1-3|13|NA
TGTGCCAGTAGTATAGATCTCGGGAACACCATATATTTT
CASSIDLGNTIYF
>TRBV7-2|TRBD2|TRBJ2-1|16|NA
TGTGCCAGCAGCTTGCAGGGGACTAGCGGGGGGAATGAGCAGTTCTTC
CASSLQGTSGGNEQFF
>TRBV11-3|NA|TRBJ1-1|12|NA
TGTGCCAGCAACCAGGGGACCACTGAAGCTTTCTTT
CASNQGTTEAFF
>TRBV5-1|TRBD2|TRBJ2-1|19|NA
TGCGCCAGCAGCCCTAATACCCTAGCGGGGCCCAGCTCCTACAATGAGCAGTTCTTC
CASSPNTLAGPSSYNEQFF
>TRBV5-6|NA|TRBJ1-2|11|once
TGTGCCAGCAGCTTAAACAGGGCCTACACCTTC
CASSLNRAYTF
>TRBV27|TRBD1|TRBJ1-1|18|NA
TGTGCCAGCAGTTTGCGAGGACAGGGAGGTTTGAGGGACACTGAAGCTTTCTTT
CASSLRGQGGLRDTEAFF
>TRBV4-1|TRBD1|TRBJ2-2|15|NA
TGCGCCAGCAGCCGGGGGACAGGGACGTCCGGGGAGCTGTTTTTT
CASSRGTGTSGELFF
>TRBV19|TRBD1|TRBJ1-2|16|NA
TGTGCCAGTAGTCACAGGGGGCGGGTGGTAACATATGGCTACACCTTC
CASSHRGRVVTYGYTF
>TRBV27|NA|TRBJ2-7|14|NA
TGTGCCAGCAGTTTCGATGGCCTCCCCTACGAGCAGTACTTC
CASSFDGLPYEQYF
>TRBV5-8|NA|TRBJ1-5|13|NA
TGTGCCAGCAGTCTCGTCCGAGATCAGCCCCAGCATTTT
CASSLVRDQPQHF
>TRBV4-3|TRBD2|TRBJ2-5|20|NA
TGCGCCAGCAGCCAAGGAGGACTAGCGGGGGGCCTGGGCATCCAAGAGACCCAGTACTTC
CASSQGGLAGGLGIQETQYF
>TRBV6-5|NA|TRBJ1-2|13|NA
TGTGCCAGCAGTGACCTCACCGGCTATGGCTACACCTTC
CASSDLTGYGYTF
>TRBV27|TRBD2|TRBJ2-1|18|NA
TGTGCCAGCAGTTTAGTCCTAGCGGGACTCCACAAAGTCGATGAGCAGTTCTTC
CASSLVLAGLHKVDEQFF
>TRBV7-8|NA|TRBJ2-7|15|once
TGTGCCAGCAGCAGAACGGGACTTCCCTCCTACGAGCAGTACTTC
CASSRTGLPSYEQYF
>TRBV21-1|NA|TRBJ2-1|15|NA
TGTGCCAGCAGCGATACAGGGTCTTCCTACAATGAGCAGTTCTTC
CASSDTGSSYNEQFF
>TRBV6-5|NA|TRBJ2-3|14|NA
TGTGCCAGCAAACGGACGGGCGGCACAGATACGCAGTATTTT
CASKRTGGTDTQYF
>TRBV6-5|TRBD2|TRBJ2-2|12|NA
TGTGCCACCTCGCGGGGGGCCGGGGAGCTGTTTTTT
CATSRGAGELFF
>TRBV30|NA|TRBJ1-1|16|NA
TGTGCCTGGAGTGTAGGGGGGCAGGTCGCGCACACTGAAGCTTTCTTT
CAWSVGGQVAHTEAFF
>TRBV6-1|TRBD1|TRBJ1-4|16|NA
TGTGCCAGCAGTGAACGGACAGGGGGCGGGAATGAAAAACTGTTTTTT
CASSERTGGGNEKLFF
>TRBV30|NA|TRBJ2-7|12|NA
TGTGCCTGGAGTGTACCTTGGGGCGAGCAGTACTTC
CAWSVPWGEQYF
>TRBV9|NA|TRBJ1-2|16|NA
TGTGCCAGCAGCGCTCTGACCGTTGTTGGAGACTATGGCTACACCTTC
CASSALTVVGDYGYTF
>TRBV5-1|NA|TRBJ2-7|14|NA
TGCGCCAGCAGCTTGTACCAGGGTCTCGCCGAGCAGTACTTC
CASSLYQGLAEQYF
>TRBV7-2|NA|TRBJ2-7|15|once
TGTGCCAGCAGCTTATTTCCGGGAGTCTCCTACGAGCAGTACTTC
CASSLFPGVSYEQYF
>TRBV30|NA|TRBJ1-2|11|NA
TGTGCCTGGAGTGTAAGGGATGGCTACACCTTC
CAWSVRDGYTF
>TRBV15|NA|TRBJ1-2|13|NA
TGTGCCACCACCCAAGCGGGTGGCTATGGCTACACCTTC
CATTQAGGYGYTF
>TRBV7-9|NA|TRBJ1-6|13|NA
TGTGCCAGCAGCTTCAGTAATAATTCACCCCTCCACTTT
CASSFSNNSPLHF
>TRBV10-3|TRBD2|TRBJ2-1|19|NA
TGTGCCATCAGTGAGTCGCCCCCACTAGCGGGAGGGTCTTACAATGAGCAGTTCTTC
CAISESPPLAGGSYNEQFF
>TRBV5-4|NA|TRBJ2-3|15|NA
TGTGCCAGCAGCACCGCTAGGGCTAGCACAGATACGCAGTATTTT
CASSTARASTDTQYF
>TRBV5-1|NA|TRBJ2-7|17|NA
TGCGCCAGCAGCTTGGCGGGCCAGGGATATAGCTCCTACGAGCAGTACTTC
CASSLAGQGYSSYEQYF
>TRBV25-1|NA|TRBJ2-4|15|NA
TGTGCCAGCAGTAATCTAGGGGAATCCAAAAACATTCAGTACTTC
CASSNLGESKNIQYF
>TRBV28|NA|TRBJ1-2|15|NA
TGTGCCAGCAGTTTTGGGAGCCGACTTAACTATGGCTACACCTTC
CASSFGSRLNYGYTF
>TRBV7-9|NA|TRBJ2-7|13|NA
TGTGCCAGCAGGCCTCGAGGGGCGCACGAGCAGTACTTC
CASRPRGAHEQYF
>TRBV4-1|NA|TRBJ1-3|17|NA
TGCGCCAGCAGCCTGGGGCTGGGGGGGGGCTCTGGAAACACCATATATTTT
CASSLGLGGGSGNTIYF
>TRBV7-2|NA|TRBJ2-3|15|once
TGTGCCAGCAGCTTAGTACCGAGGGCCGAGTATACGCAGTATTTT
CASSLVPRAEYTQYF
>TRBV21-1|NA|TRBJ1-4|12|NA
TGTGCCAGCAGCAAACGGAGGCGAAAACTGTTTTTT
CASSKRRRKLFF
>TRBV18|NA|TRBJ1-1|15|NA
TGTGCCAGCTCACCAAGGGGATCCATGAACACTGAAGCTTTCTTT
CASSPRGSMNTEAFF
>TRBV6-5|NA|TRBJ2-7|14|few
TGTGCCAGCAGCCGGGCAGACAACTCCTACGAGCAGTACTTC
CASSRADNSYEQYF